One and the same sample provided the 8 T cell receptor beta chains below, sequenced in a study of blood T cell repertoires in COVID-19. Assay: immunoSEQ multiplex PCR; the TCRdb copy retains only in-frame clones and omits some. The table lists around 100,000 clones, 85% of them singletons. Sequencing was carried out using peripheral blood. The source is a man in his forties or fifties with active or convalescent COVID-19.

The rearrangement joins TRBV24-1 to TRBJ2-3; 9 bases are a match to TRBD2. CDR3 length: 18 amino acids. The germline V gene encodes CDR1 KGHDR and CDR2 SFDVKD. J lost 2 bases, V lost 4 bases, and 12 bases had no gene match. The CDR3 sequence is CATSDPTGAGGNTDTQYF. CDR3 DNA sequence: TGTGCCACCAGTGACCCCACGGGAGCGGGAGGCAACACAGATACGCAGTATTTT.

V and J are TRBV2 and TRBJ1-5; no clear D. Germline values: CDR1 SNHLY, CDR2 FYNNEI. V was cut by 4 bases and J by 5 bases, with 12 bases left in between. The CDR3 totals 14 residues. The DNA of the CDR3 is TGTGCCAGCAGTGTTTGGCAGGTTGATCAGCCCCAGCATTTT. Protein: CASSVWQVDQPQHF.

V and J are TRBV10-1 and TRBJ1-5; 7 nucleotides line up with TRBD1. This CDR3 is built from 12 residues. CDR1 is WNHNN, CDR2 SYGVQD, per germline (reference sequence). The V gene end was trimmed by 8 bases and the J gene end by 5 bases; junction bases not matched to a gene: 3. The CDR3 sequence is CASLDRDQPQHF. The CDR3 DNA reads as TGCGCCAGCCTTGACAGGGATCAGCCCCAGCATTTT.

This clone appeared a few times. The genes are TRBV2 and TRBJ2-1, with TRBD1 identical over 7 bases. Germline V gene sequence: CDR1 SNHLY, CDR2 FYNNEI. Trimming cost V 2 bases and J 9 bases; bases outside gene matches: 7. The CDR3 has 14 residues. The CDR3 DNA follows: TGTGCCAGCAGTGAATCGACAGGGAATCTTGAGCAGTTCTTC. Its protein is CASSESTGNLEQFF.

The chain employs TRBV7-8 and TRBJ1-4; D not certain. V dropped 3 bases and J dropped 7 bases, with 18 bases sitting between them. The CDR3 spans 16 residues. The germline CDR1 and CDR2 sequences are SGHVS and FQNEAQ. The CDR3 bases are TGTGCCAGCAGCTTCATGCCATCGGGAGTGCCTGAAAAACTGTTTTTT. Translated, it gives CASSFMPSGVPEKLFF. Variable domain in full (rest from reference TRBV7-8 and TRBJ1-4): GAGVSQSPRYKVAKRGQDVALRCDPISGHVSLFWYQQALGQGPEFLTYFQNEAQLDKSGLPSDRFFAERPEGSVSTLKIQRTQQEDSAVYLCASSFMPSGVPEKLFFGSGTQLSVL.

The chain carries TRBV24-1 and TRBJ1-2; the D gene is possibly TRBD1 (5 bases). This CDR3 has 14 residues. Trimming removed 0 bases at V and 8 bases at J, with 12 bases between. The germline V gene encodes CDR1 KGHDR and CDR2 SFDVKD. This CDR3 reads CATSDLAREEGYTF. CDR3 nucleotide sequence: TGTGCCACCAGTGATTTGGCCAGGGAGGAAGGCTACACCTTC.

The chain uses TRBV27 and TRBJ1-4, with 9 bases lining up with TRBD1. Germline CDR1 reads MNHEY; CDR2 reads SMNVEV (reference sequence). Trimming at V came to 8 bases and at J to 7 bases, leaving 11 bases not matched to a gene. The CDR3 totals 15 residues. Written as DNA, the CDR3 is TGTGCCAGCCGTCAATCCGGGACAGGGAGTGAAAAACTGTTTTTT. Its translation is CASRQSGTGSEKLFF.

The rearrangement uses TRBV4-2 and TRBJ1-2; 10 bases agree with TRBD1. The V segment lost 1 base and the J segment 6 bases; nucleotides outside the gene matches: 2. This CDR3 has 14 amino acids. CDR1 and CDR2 from the germline V gene are LGHNA and YNFKEQ. The CDR3 DNA follows: TGTGCCAGCAGCCAAGCCGGGACAGGGGATGGCTACACCTTC. It encodes CASSQAGTGDGYTF.